The rows below give T cell receptor beta chains drawn from one sample of a study of T cell responses to AZD1222 COVID-19 vaccine. Clones were sequenced by immunoSEQ multiplex PCR, and TCRdb holds only the in-frame ones, with some missing. The data contain some 94,000 clones, nearly 90% of them singletons. The material was peripheral blood, obtained on day 0 of AZD1222 vaccination. The origin of the receptors is an adult in good health. CDR3s include the opening cysteine and the closing phenylalanine or tryptophan. Fields, in order: clone size, V gene, D gene, J gene, CDR3 protein, CDR3 DNA. D genes are given only for firm matches. Size values are once, few and many counts, or a class for expanded clones, and some rows have none.

>.|TRBV5-5|.|TRBJ1-2
CASSLDTSGRLLGYGYTF
TGTGCCAGCAGCTTGGATACTTCTGGTAGGCTGTTAGGCTATGGCTACACCTTC
>.|TRBV5-5|TRBD1|TRBJ1-5
CASSPGQGAAQPQHF
TGTGCCAGCAGCCCCGGACAGGGGGCGGCTCAGCCCCAGCATTTT
>.|TRBV7-9|.|TRBJ1-2
CASSLVFTEGYTF
TGTGCCAGCAGCTTAGTCTTTACAGAAGGCTACACCTTC
>.|TRBV3-1/TRBV3-2|.|TRBJ2-5
CASEARGRGETQYF
TGTGCCAGCGAAGCCCGGGGCCGCGGAGAGACCCAGTACTTC
>.|TRBV19|.|TRBJ1-3
CASSPKSSGNTIYF
TGTGCCAGTAGCCCAAAGAGCTCTGGAAACACCATATATTTT
>few|TRBV4-2|.|TRBJ2-1
CASSHVGIYNEQFF
TGTGCCAGCAGCCACGTGGGGATCTACAATGAGCAGTTCTTC
>once|TRBV7-6|.|TRBJ2-3
CASSFLGADTQYF
TGTGCCAGCAGCTTTTTAGGGGCAGATACGCAGTATTTT
>once|TRBV7-8|.|TRBJ1-3
CASSLEVGGHGNTIYF
TGTGCCAGCAGCTTAGAAGTCGGGGGGCATGGAAACACCATATATTTT
>.|TRBV9|.|TRBJ1-1
CASSYLPGGTEAFF
TGTGCCAGCAGCTACCTCCCAGGAGGAACTGAAGCTTTCTTT
>.|TRBV4-3|TRBD2|TRBJ2-1
CASSQDLPAGGYNEQFF
TGCGCCAGCAGCCAAGATCTTCCCGCGGGGGGTTACAATGAGCAGTTCTTC
>few|TRBV3-1/TRBV3-2|.|TRBJ2-1
CASSQDRWEQFF
TGTGCCAGCAGCCAAGACAGGTGGGAGCAGTTCTTC
>.|TRBV19|.|TRBJ2-1
CASSLDRGSYNEQFF
TGTGCCAGTAGTTTGGATAGGGGCTCCTACAATGAGCAGTTCTTC
>.|TRBV6-2/TRBV6-3|.|TRBJ2-7
CASSYQSYEQYF
TGTGCCAGCAGTTATCAATCTTACGAGCAGTACTTC
>.|TRBV2|TRBD1|TRBJ1-5
CASTRDRGHNQPQHF
TGTGCCAGCACCAGGGACAGGGGGCACAATCAGCCCCAGCATTTT
>.|TRBV5-6|.|TRBJ1-6
CASSWGRDSYNSPLHF
TGTGCCAGCAGCTGGGGACGGGACTCCTATAATTCACCCCTCCACTTT
>.|TRBV7-7|.|TRBJ2-3
CASSPGTTSTDTQYF
TGTGCTAGCAGCCCCGGGACGACTAGCACAGATACGCAGTATTTT
>.|TRBV3-1/TRBV3-2|.|TRBJ1-6
CASRQGLGNSPLHF
TGTGCCAGCAGACAGGGCTTAGGAAATTCACCCCTCCACTTT
>.|TRBV4-1|.|TRBJ2-7
CASGQGPYEQYF
TGCGCCAGCGGCCAGGGTCCGTACGAGCAGTACTTC
>.|TRBV6-2/TRBV6-3|.|TRBJ2-7
CASSPTSNRVVGDEQYF
TGTGCCAGCAGTCCAACCTCCAACAGGGTAGTAGGGGACGAGCAGTACTTC
>.|TRBV18|.|TRBJ1-1
CASSPFGHSTEAFF
TGTGCCAGCTCACCTTTCGGACATTCCACTGAAGCTTTCTTT
>once|TRBV9|.|TRBJ1-1
CASSGVGTEAFF
TGTGCCAGCAGCGGGGTAGGCACTGAAGCTTTCTTT
>once|TRBV5-6|TRBD1|TRBJ1-2
CASSPTGGYGYTF
TGTGCCAGCAGCCCGACAGGGGGCTATGGCTACACCTTC
>.|TRBV18|.|TRBJ1-2
CASSPKNREGYTF
TGTGCCAGCTCACCAAAAAATAGGGAAGGCTACACCTTC
>.|TRBV7-3|.|TRBJ1-6
CASSLTFGGGPWNSPLHF
TGTGCCAGCAGCTTAACGTTCGGAGGGGGGCCGTGGAATTCACCCCTCCACTTT
>.|TRBV30|.|TRBJ1-2
CAWSDRDRYGYTF
TGTGCCTGGAGTGACAGGGACCGCTATGGCTACACCTTC
>once|TRBV9|.|TRBJ1-5
CASSVGGNNQPQHF
TGTGCCAGCAGCGTCGGCGGGAACAATCAGCCCCAGCATTTT
>.|TRBV19|.|TRBJ1-4
CASSTAGRSNEKLFF
TGTGCCAGTAGTACAGCGGGACGGAGTAATGAAAAACTGTTTTTT